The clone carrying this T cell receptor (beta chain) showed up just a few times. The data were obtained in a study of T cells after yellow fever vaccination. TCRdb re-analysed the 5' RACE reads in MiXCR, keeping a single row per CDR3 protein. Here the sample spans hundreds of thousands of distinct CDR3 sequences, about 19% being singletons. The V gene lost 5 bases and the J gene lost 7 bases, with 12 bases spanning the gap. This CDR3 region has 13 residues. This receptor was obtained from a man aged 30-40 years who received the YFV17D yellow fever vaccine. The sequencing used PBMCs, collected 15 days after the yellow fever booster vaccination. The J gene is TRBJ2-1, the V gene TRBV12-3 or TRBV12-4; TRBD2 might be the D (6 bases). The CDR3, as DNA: TGTGCCAGCAGTCCTAACGGGGGAAATGAGCAGTTCTTC. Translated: CASSPNGGNEQFF.